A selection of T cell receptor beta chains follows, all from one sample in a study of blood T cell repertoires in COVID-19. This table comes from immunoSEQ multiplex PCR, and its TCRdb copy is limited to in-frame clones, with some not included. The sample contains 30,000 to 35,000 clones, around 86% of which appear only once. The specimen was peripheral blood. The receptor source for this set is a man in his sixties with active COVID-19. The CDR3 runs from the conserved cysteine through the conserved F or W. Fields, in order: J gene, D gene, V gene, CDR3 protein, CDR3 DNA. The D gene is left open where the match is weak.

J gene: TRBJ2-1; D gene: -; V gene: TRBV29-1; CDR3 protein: CSVYGNPPYNEQFF; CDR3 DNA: TGCAGCGTTTACGGGAATCCCCCCTACAATGAGCAGTTCTTC
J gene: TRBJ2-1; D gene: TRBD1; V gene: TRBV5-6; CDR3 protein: CASSSQSRTGGNEQFF; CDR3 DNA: TGTGCCAGCAGCTCCCAATCCCGGACAGGGGGGAATGAGCAGTTCTTC
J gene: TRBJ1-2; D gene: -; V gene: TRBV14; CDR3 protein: CASSQDYNYGYTF; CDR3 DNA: TGTGCCAGCAGCCAAGACTACAACTATGGCTACACCTTC
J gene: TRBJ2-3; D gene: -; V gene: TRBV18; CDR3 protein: CASSPADSRSTDTQYF; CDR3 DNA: TGTGCCAGCTCCCCCGCCGACAGTAGATCCACAGATACGCAGTATTTT
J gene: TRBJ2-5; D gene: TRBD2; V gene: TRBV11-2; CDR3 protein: CASSLAAGSIQTQYF; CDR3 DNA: TGTGCCAGCAGCCTAGCGGCGGGGTCCATTCAGACCCAGTACTTC
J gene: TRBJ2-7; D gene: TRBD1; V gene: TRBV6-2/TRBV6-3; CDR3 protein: CASSWDRDGWAGGQYF; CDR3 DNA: TGTGCCAGCAGTTGGGACAGGGACGGATGGGCCGGTGGGCAGTACTTC
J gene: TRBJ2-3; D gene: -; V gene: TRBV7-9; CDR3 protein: CASSSKLGADTQYF; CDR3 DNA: TGTGCCAGCAGCTCCAAGCTGGGCGCAGATACGCAGTATTTT
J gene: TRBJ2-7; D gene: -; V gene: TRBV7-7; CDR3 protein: CASSFRWEIEREQYF; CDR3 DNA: TGTGCTAGCAGCTTCAGGTGGGAGATTGAGCGCGAGCAGTACTTC
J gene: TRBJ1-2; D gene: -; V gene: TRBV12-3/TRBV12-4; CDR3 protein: CASLEGGGYTF; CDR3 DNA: TGTGCCAGCTTAGAGGGCGGTGGCTACACCTTC
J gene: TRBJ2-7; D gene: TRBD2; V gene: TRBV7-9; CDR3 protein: CASSLRAGEGYEQYF; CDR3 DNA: TGTGCCAGCAGCTTAAGAGCGGGAGAGGGCTACGAGCAGTACTTC
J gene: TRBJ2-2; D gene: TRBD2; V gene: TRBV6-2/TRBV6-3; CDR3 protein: CASSLGVAGAVGELFF; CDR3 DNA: TGTGCCAGCAGCCTCGGGGTAGCGGGAGCAGTCGGGGAGCTGTTTTTT
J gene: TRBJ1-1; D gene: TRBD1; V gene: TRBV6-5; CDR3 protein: CASRTGHSMNTEAFF; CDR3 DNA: TGTGCCAGCAGGACAGGGCATTCCATGAACACTGAAGCTTTCTTT
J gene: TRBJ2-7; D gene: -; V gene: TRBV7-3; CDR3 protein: CASSLGLGVSYEQYF; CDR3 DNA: TGTGCCAGCAGCTTAGGGCTAGGGGTCTCCTACGAGCAGTACTTC
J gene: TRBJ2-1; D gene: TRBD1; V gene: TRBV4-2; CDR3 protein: CASSPRTGSYNEQFF; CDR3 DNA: TGTGCCAGCAGCCCAAGGACAGGGTCCTACAATGAGCAGTTCTTC
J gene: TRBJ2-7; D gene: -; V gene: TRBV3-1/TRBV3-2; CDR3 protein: CASSQDEDILSYEQYF; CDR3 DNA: TGTGCCAGCAGCCAAGATGAGGACATCCTCTCCTACGAGCAGTACTTC
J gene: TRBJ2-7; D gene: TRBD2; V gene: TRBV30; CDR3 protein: CAWVRPSGRADEQYF; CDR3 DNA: TGTGCCTGGGTGCGACCGAGCGGGAGGGCGGACGAGCAGTACTTC
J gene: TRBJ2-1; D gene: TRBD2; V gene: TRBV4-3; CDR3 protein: CASSQGLAAYNEQFF; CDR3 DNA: TGCGCCAGCAGCCAAGGACTAGCGGCCTACAATGAGCAGTTCTTC
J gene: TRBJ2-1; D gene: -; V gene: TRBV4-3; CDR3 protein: CASSQGVGAYNEQFF; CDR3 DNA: TGCGCCAGCAGCCAAGGGGTGGGAGCCTACAATGAGCAGTTCTTC